This passage covers 20 T cell receptor beta chains from one sample sequenced in a study of Ad26.COV2.S vaccination and SARS-CoV-2 variants. Clones were read by immunoSEQ multiplex PCR, and TCRdb kept only the in-frame ones, dropping some. The sample contains around 350,000 clones, just over 90% of which appear only once. Sequenced material: peripheral blood, taken after recovery from COVID-19. The receptors come from a human donor who had recovered from COVID-19.

The chain's CDR3 is CASSATRRGLGTGELFF. The CDR3 DNA follows: TGTGCCAGCAGCGCAACTAGGCGGGGCTTAGGCACCGGGGAGCTGTTTTTT. The V gene is TRBV9, the J gene TRBJ2-2; perhaps TRBD2 as D (6 bases). Germline V gene sequence: CDR1 SGDLS, CDR2 YYNGEE. CDR3 length equals 17 residues. V was pared by 3 bases and J by 4 bases, with 19 bases between.

J is TRBJ1-1 and V is TRBV4-1; no clear D gene. V was trimmed by 0 bases and J by 6 bases, leaving 8 bases between them. Germline loops: CDR1 MGHRA, CDR2 YSYEKL. This CDR3 contains 13 residues. The CDR3 DNA reads TGCGCCAGCAGCCAAGATCTAAGGGCTGAAGCTTTCTTT. Its translation: CASSQDLRAEAFF.

This sequence joins TRBV7-8 and TRBJ2-3; TRBD2 matches at 8 bases. The CDR3 extends over 17 amino acids. Trimming at V came to 5 bases and at J to 1 base, leaving 11 bases not matched to a gene. Germline lookup yields CDR1 SGHVS and CDR2 FQNEAQ. This chain's CDR3 is CASSHRRAGGGTDTQYF. DNA of the CDR3: TGTGCCAGCAGCCACAGGCGGGCGGGGGGAGGCACAGATACGCAGTATTTT. Supplemented by reference TRBV7-8 and TRBJ2-3, the full variable domain reads GAGVSQSPRYKVAKRGQDVALRCDPISGHVSLFWYQQALGQGPEFLTYFQNEAQLDKSGLPSDRFFAERPEGSVSTLKIQRTQQEDSAVYLCASSHRRAGGGTDTQYFGPGTRLTVL.

In its sample, this clone was seen a few times. The chain recombines TRBV7-9 with TRBJ2-5, with D perhaps matching TRBD2 (6 bases). The CDR3 is 15 residues long. V was cut by 3 bases and J by 1 base, with 12 bases left in between. The germline CDR1 and CDR2 sequences are SEHNR and FQNEAQ (reference sequence). The CDR3 reads CASSFSVSGQETQYF. CDR3 DNA sequence: TGTGCCAGCAGCTTCAGTGTTAGCGGCCAAGAGACCCAGTACTTC.

This clone was found once. The gene calls are TRBV5-1 and TRBJ1-1; no definite D call. This CDR3 has 14 residues. V dropped 0 bases and J dropped 4 bases, with 10 bases sitting between them. CDR1 and CDR2 from the germline V gene are SGHRS and YFSETQ. The CDR3 sequence is CASSLEAEGTEAFF. The CDR3 DNA follows: TGCGCCAGCAGCTTGGAGGCTGAGGGCACTGAAGCTTTCTTT.

The J gene is TRBJ1-6, the V gene TRBV7-8; the D gene is possibly TRBD1 (5 bases). This CDR3 has 15 amino acids. The V gene's germline CDR1 is SGHVS and CDR2 FQNEAQ. V lost 5 bases to trimming and J lost 8 bases, with 16 bases between them. Written as DNA, the CDR3 is TGTGCCAGCAGCCCTAGCGACAGACTTTATTCACCCCTCCACTTT. Its protein is CASSPSDRLYSPLHF.

This clone was counted a few times. V usage is TRBV4-1 and J usage is TRBJ2-5; D might be TRBD1 (5 bases). The CDR3 is 15 residues long. Germline V lookup: CDR1 MGHRA, CDR2 YSYEKL. V was shortened by 5 bases and J by 1 base, with 14 bases between the two germline ends. CDR3 nucleotide sequence: TGCGCCAGCAGCTGGCAAAAGGGGCGCCAAGAGACCCAGTACTTC. Translation: CASSWQKGRQETQYF.

CDR3 protein: CASSSLGNQPQHF. DNA of the CDR3: TGTGCCAGCAGCTCTCTAGGCAATCAGCCCCAGCATTTT. The gene calls are TRBV13 and TRBJ1-5; D unclear. Deletions cut 4 bases from V and 2 bases from J, with 6 bases between. CDR1 is PRHDT, CDR2 FYEKMQ, per germline (reference sequence). The length of the CDR3 is 13 residues. Full variable domain (rest looked up from reference TRBV13 and TRBJ1-5): AAGVIQSPRHLIKEKRETATLKCYPIPRHDTVYWYQQGPGQDPQFLISFYEKMQSDKGSIPDRFSAQQFSDYHSELNMSSLELGDSALYFCASSSLGNQPQHFGDGTRLSIL.

The chain links TRBV3-1 (or the pseudogene TRBV3-2) to TRBJ2-2, with TRBD2 matching over 7 bases. Germline V gene lookup returns CDR1 LGHDT and CDR2 YNNKEL (reference sequence). The CDR3 spans 14 residues. V lost 3 bases, J lost 4 bases, and 2 bases stayed unmatched. The CDR3 DNA reads as TGTGCCAGCAGCCAGGGGACTACCACCGGGGAGCTGTTTTTT. It is translated as CASSQGTTTGELFF.

In nucleotides, the CDR3 is TGTGCCAGCAGTTACGGGGTTGTTGACTATGGCTACACCTTC. It encodes CASSYGVVDYGYTF. V and J are TRBV6-6 and TRBJ1-2; D unclear. From germline, CDR1 is MNHNY and CDR2 SVGAGI (reference sequence). This CDR3 contains 14 residues. V shed 2 bases and J shed 3 bases, with 10 bases lying between them.

The genes are TRBV29-1 and TRBJ1-5; D is uncertain. The germline CDR1 and CDR2 sequences are SQVTM and ANQGSEA. The length of the CDR3 is 12 residues. V dropped 4 bases and J dropped 4 bases, with 8 bases sitting between them. CDR3 sequence (DNA): TGCAGCGTTGGAGGGTTAAATCAGCCCCAGCATTTT. It encodes CSVGGLNQPQHF.

CDR3 sequence: CASSEGTGSRLGFF. Written as DNA, the CDR3 is TGTGCCAGCAGTGAAGGGACGGGATCCCGTCTTGGTTTCTTT. The chain recombines TRBV6-1 with TRBJ1-1; unclear D gene. The CDR3 is 14 amino acids. Germline-derived CDR1 and CDR2 are MNHNS and SASEGT. The V end lost 1 base, the J end lost 13 bases, and 19 bases lay between the germline ends.

The CDR3, as DNA: TGTGCCAGCAGCTTTCAACGGGACACGGCCGGGGACACCTTC. Translation gives CASSFQRDTAGDTF. The chain is built from TRBV5-6 and TRBJ1-2, with a possible D match to TRBD1 (6 bases). Germline CDR1 and CDR2: SGHDT and YYEEEE. The CDR3 consists of 14 residues. The V gene lost 2 bases and the J gene lost 12 bases, with 20 bases spanning the gap.

The chain recombines TRBV3-1 (or the pseudogene TRBV3-2) with TRBJ1-1; D possibly corresponds to TRBD1 (6 bases). Between the trimmed V and J ends, which lost 4 bases and 4 bases, there was a span of 13 bases. The CDR3 runs to 14 residues. From germline, CDR1 is LGHDT and CDR2 YNNKEL (reference sequence). DNA for the CDR3: TGTGCCAGCAGCCGAACAGGGTTAGCCACTGAAGCTTTCTTT. This gives the protein CASSRTGLATEAFF.

This clone has a single count. The chain recombines TRBV10-3 with TRBJ1-2; D possibly corresponds to TRBD1 (6 bases). CDR1 and CDR2 (germline): ENHRY, SYGVKD. The germline V and J ends were trimmed by 6 bases and 6 bases, with 20 bases remaining between them. The CDR3 covers 15 residues. The CDR3 nucleotides read TGTGCCATCAGGTTACAGGGCGGCGAGTTTCATGGCTACACCTTC. Amino acid sequence: CAIRLQGGEFHGYTF.

The rearrangement uses TRBV6-5 and TRBJ1-5, with 11 positions matching TRBD1. The CDR3 spans 14 residues. The V segment lost 6 bases and the J segment 7 bases; nucleotides outside the gene matches: 5. Looked up from germline, CDR1 is MNHEY and CDR2 is SVGAGI. CDR3 amino acids: CASREGQGEQPQHF. In DNA form, the CDR3 reads TGTGCCAGCAGAGAGGGACAGGGGGAACAGCCCCAGCATTTT.

The chain joins TRBV7-9 to TRBJ1-1; possibly TRBD1 for D (5 bases). The CDR3 length is 14 residues. V dropped 4 bases and J dropped 1 base, with 10 bases sitting between them. Germline CDR1 and CDR2: SEHNR and FQNEAQ (reference sequence). CDR3 loop: CASSWQTENTEAFF. The CDR3 DNA reads as TGTGCCAGCAGCTGGCAGACAGAGAACACTGAAGCTTTCTTT.

The chain is built from TRBV14 and TRBJ1-4, with D uncertain. The CDR3 sequence is 16 residues long. The ends were cut back, 5 bases at V and 6 bases at J, with 19 bases in the middle. The germline CDR1 and CDR2 sequences are SGHDN and FVKESK. CDR3 sequence reads: CASSIGQVPPDEKLFF. DNA for the CDR3: TGTGCCAGCAGCATAGGGCAGGTCCCGCCGGATGAAAAACTGTTTTTT.

The chain uses TRBV27 and TRBJ2-1; 10 bases match TRBD1. With V trimmed by 3 bases and J by 6 bases, 14 bases remained unmatched. Germline assignment: CDR1 MNHEY and CDR2 SMNVEV (reference sequence). This CDR3 contains 18 residues. The CDR3 DNA is TGTGCCAGCAGTTTTTTAACGACCGGGACAGGGGAGGTCAATGAGCAGTTCTTC. Amino acids: CASSFLTTGTGEVNEQFF.

This chain uses TRBV10-3 with TRBJ2-2, with 8 bases that match TRBD1. Germline assignment: CDR1 ENHRY and CDR2 SYGVKD. The V gene end was trimmed by 6 bases and the J gene end by 2 bases; junction bases not matched to a gene: 11. The CDR3 is 17 residues long. CDR3 loop: CAIRPDRGGANTGELFF. Written as DNA, the CDR3 is TGTGCCATCAGACCAGACAGGGGTGGGGCAAACACCGGGGAGCTGTTTTTT.